The present TCR beta chain was sequenced within a study of cytomegalovirus exposure and HLA in healthy donors. Whole-study findings and limits: The dataset shows that most TCR sequences were rare, while some public TCRs occurred in many donors. Common viral pathogens were later found to be apparently linked to several of the most significant clusters.

Use of 60 Vbeta and 13 Jbeta primers characterized the PCR. In the study's own analysis: Among the unique TCR beta chains that a later analysis counted, about 85 million in all, roughly 11 million were shared. Assay: immunoSEQ multiplex PCR; the TCRdb copy retains only in-frame clones and omits some. That table is the source of V, J and clone size, and D and trimming were worked out from the DNA. Of some 100,000 clones in the sample, nearly 70% were seen once. CDR1 GTSNPN and CDR2 SVGIG come from the germline V gene (reference sequence). This CDR3 comprises 17 residues. Turning to this clone: Its target is not known.

Material: PBMCs. This TCR came from a woman between 65 and 79 years old in good health and CMV-seropositive. V and J are TRBV30 and TRBJ1-6; 7 bases match TRBD1. The CDR3 DNA is TGTGCTACGAACCCCGGGACAGCCAGCTCCTATAATTCACCCCTCCACTTT. Translating it yields CATNPGTASSYNSPLHF.